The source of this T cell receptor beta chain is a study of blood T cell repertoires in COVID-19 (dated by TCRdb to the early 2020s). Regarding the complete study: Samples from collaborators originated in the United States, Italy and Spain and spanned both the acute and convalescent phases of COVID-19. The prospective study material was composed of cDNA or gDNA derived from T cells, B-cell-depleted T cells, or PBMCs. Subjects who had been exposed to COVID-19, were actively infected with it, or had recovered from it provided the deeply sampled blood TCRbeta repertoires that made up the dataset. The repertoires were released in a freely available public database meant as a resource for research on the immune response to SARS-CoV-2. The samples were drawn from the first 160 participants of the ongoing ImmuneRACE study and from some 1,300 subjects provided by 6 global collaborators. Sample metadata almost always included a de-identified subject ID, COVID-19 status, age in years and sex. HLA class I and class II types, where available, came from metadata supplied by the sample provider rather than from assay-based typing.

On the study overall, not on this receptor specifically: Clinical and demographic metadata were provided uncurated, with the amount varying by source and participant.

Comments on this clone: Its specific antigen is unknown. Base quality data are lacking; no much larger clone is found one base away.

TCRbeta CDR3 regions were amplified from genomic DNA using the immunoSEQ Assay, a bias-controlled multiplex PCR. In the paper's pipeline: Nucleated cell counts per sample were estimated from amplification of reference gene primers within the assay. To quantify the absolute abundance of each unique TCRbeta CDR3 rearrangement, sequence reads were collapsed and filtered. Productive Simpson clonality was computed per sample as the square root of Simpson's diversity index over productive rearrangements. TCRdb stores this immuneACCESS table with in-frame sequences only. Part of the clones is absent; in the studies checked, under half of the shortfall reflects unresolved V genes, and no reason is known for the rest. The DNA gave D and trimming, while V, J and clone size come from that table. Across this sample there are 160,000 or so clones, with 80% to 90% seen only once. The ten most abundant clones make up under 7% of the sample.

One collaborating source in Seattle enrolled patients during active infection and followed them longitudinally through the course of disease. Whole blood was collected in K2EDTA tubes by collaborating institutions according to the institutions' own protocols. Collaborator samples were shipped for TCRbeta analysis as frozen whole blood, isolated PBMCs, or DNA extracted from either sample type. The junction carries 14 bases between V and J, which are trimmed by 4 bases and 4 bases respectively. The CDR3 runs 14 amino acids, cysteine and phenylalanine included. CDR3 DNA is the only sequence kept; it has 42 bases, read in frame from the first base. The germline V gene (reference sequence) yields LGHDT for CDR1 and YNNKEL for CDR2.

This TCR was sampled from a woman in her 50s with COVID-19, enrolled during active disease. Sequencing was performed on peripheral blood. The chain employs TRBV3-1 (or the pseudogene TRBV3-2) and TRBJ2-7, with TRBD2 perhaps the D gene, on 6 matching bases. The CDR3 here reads CASSPGAGPYEQYF. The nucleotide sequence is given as TGTGCCAGCAGCCCTGGGGCGGGACCTTACGAGCAGTACTTC.